Described below is a single T cell receptor beta chain sequence and its context. The germline gives CDR1 SGHTA, CDR2 FQGNSA. Trimming cost V 5 bases and J 5 bases; bases outside gene matches: 4. The CDR3 is 14 residues long. Assay runs were performed at deep level. How the authors handled the data: Filtering was not the same, since immunoSEQ gave junction-only sequences without quality scores. Some clones are missing from TCRdb's copy, which holds only in-frame ones; the method was immunoSEQ multiplex PCR. V, J and clone size reflect that table, while D and trimming were determined from the DNA. This table holds approximately 470,000 clones, 60% to 80% found once. These data come from a study of shared clonotypes between healthy human individuals. All donors qualified as healthy HIV-negative adults and had experienced no recent acute infections or vaccinations. With unsorted samples, genomic DNA was obtained from tens of millions of PBMCs.

The gene calls are TRBV7-2 and TRBJ2-2; 8 bases line up with TRBD2. This TCR came from a woman aged 40 to 49 in good health. Some clones in this sample may be carry-over from other donors' samples. The source material was PBMCs. The DNA of the CDR3 is TGTGCCAGCAGCCGTCAGCGGGAGACCGGGGAGCTGTTTTTT. Its translation is CASSRQRETGELFF.